This TCR beta chain was recovered during a study of blood T cell repertoires in COVID-19. The overall study: COVID-19 samples collected from the United States, Italy and Spain covered acute and convalescent phases. T cells, B-cell-depleted T cells, or PBMCs provided the cDNA or gDNA that served as material.

This clone appeared once. In the authors' workflow: Amplification from reference gene primers served as the basis for estimated nucleated cell counts. Clones were read by immunoSEQ multiplex PCR, and TCRdb kept only the in-frame ones, dropping some. V, J and clone size are those of that table, while D and trimming were read from the DNA. The profile shows over 150,000 clones, about three quarters of them singletons. The germline V gene has CDR1 LGHDT and CDR2 YNNKEL (reference sequence). The V and J ends lost 3 bases and 3 bases, in that order; junction bases with no gene match: 5. This CDR3 has 15 residues.

The sequence came from a man in his 60s with acute or convalescent COVID-19. The sample was peripheral blood. The V gene is TRBV3-1 (or the pseudogene TRBV3-2), the J gene TRBJ1-2, with 9 bases identical to TRBD1. The CDR3 loop is CASSHSGTGYYGYTF. The CDR3 bases are TGTGCCAGCAGCCATTCCGGGACAGGGTACTATGGCTACACCTTC.